Shown below are 11 T cell receptor beta chains from a single sample sequenced in a study of OX40 agonist ivuxolimab in advanced cancers. Receptor libraries were prepared by the immunoSEQ multiplex PCR assay. Sourced from immuneACCESS, this table was stored by TCRdb with only in-frame sequences that have V and J called. A share of the clones is absent; for the studies checked, an unresolved V gene accounts for under half, and the remainder has no known explanation. Counted in this sample were about 44,000 clones; roughly 90% of them appeared once. The ten largest clones represent roughly 18% of the sample. The sample was CD4+ or CD8+ T cells sorted from blood, taken in a trial of the OX40 agonist ivuxolimab. These TCRs come from an adult with an advanced solid tumor such as melanoma, head and neck, liver or kidney cancer.

The V call is TRBV27, the J call TRBJ2-3; tentatively, D is TRBD2 (5 bases). Germline V gene sequence: CDR1 MNHEY, CDR2 SMNVEV (reference sequence). The V gene lost 2 bases and the J gene lost 1 base, with 7 bases spanning the gap. The CDR3 loop spans 14 amino acids. This CDR3 is CASSLLGGTDTQYF. The DNA for the CDR3 is TGTGCCAGCAGTTTACTCGGGGGCACAGATACGCAGTATTTT.

This chain uses TRBV6-6 with TRBJ1-6; 8 bases line up with TRBD1. Per the germline V gene, CDR1 is MNHNY and CDR2 is SVGAGI (reference sequence). The CDR3 length is 15 residues. Germline trimming cut 5 bases from V and 10 bases from J; bases unmatched to any gene: 10. The CDR3 region is CASSADRGRGSPLHF. In DNA, the CDR3 is TGTGCCAGCAGTGCCGACAGGGGAAGGGGGTCACCCCTCCACTTT.

The rearrangement joins TRBV18 to TRBJ2-7, with 9 bases that match TRBD2. The CDR3 consists of 14 residues. The ends lost 6 bases at V and 5 bases at J; junction bases unmatched: 8. CDR1 is KGHSH, CDR2 LQKENI, per germline. This CDR3 is CASSQGRGGNEQYF. In DNA form, the CDR3 reads TGTGCCAGCTCGCAAGGGCGGGGGGGCAACGAGCAGTACTTC.

This chain uses TRBV7-2 with TRBJ2-5; 7 positions agree with TRBD2. The CDR3 is 15 residues long. V gave up 5 bases and J gave up 2 bases; unmatched junction bases: 8. Germline assignment: CDR1 SGHTA and CDR2 FQGNSA. The CDR3 nucleotides are TGTGCCAGCAGCCACGAGGGAGCGGGACAAGAGACCCAGTACTTC. Its protein product is CASSHEGAGQETQYF. Full variable domain (remainder filled in from reference TRBV7-2 and TRBJ2-5): GAGVSQSPSNKVTEKGKDVELRCDPISGHTALYWYRQSLGQGLEFLIYFQGNSAPDKSGLPSDRFSAERTGGSVSTLTIQRTQQEDSAVYLCASSHEGAGQETQYFGPGTRLLVL.

This chain connects TRBV25-1 to TRBJ1-1; no clear D gene. This CDR3 contains 14 residues. Germline V gene sequence: CDR1 MGHDK, CDR2 SYGVNS. The V and J ends lost 1 base and 4 bases respectively, with 10 bases between them. The CDR3 sequence is CASSELEEPTEAFF. DNA of the CDR3: TGTGCCAGCAGTGAATTAGAGGAGCCCACTGAAGCTTTCTTT. The entire variable domain, with the rest obtained from reference TRBV25-1 and TRBJ1-1, is as follows: EADIYQTPRYLVIGTGKKITLECSQTMGHDKMYWYQQDPGMELHLIHYSYGVNSTEKGDLSSESTVSRIRTEHFPLTLESARPSHTSQYLCASSELEEPTEAFFGQGTRLTVV.

The rearrangement links TRBV7-7 to TRBJ2-5; perhaps TRBD2 as D (6 bases). V lost 1 base, J lost 2 bases, and 8 bases lay in between. CDR1 is SSHAT, CDR2 FNYEAQ, per germline (reference sequence). This CDR3 contains 14 residues. The CDR3, as DNA: TGTGCCAGCAGCTTAGGTGGGACTCAAGAGACCCAGTACTTC. Its protein is CASSLGGTQETQYF.

The chain combines TRBV11-2 with TRBJ2-1; 8 bases are a match to TRBD2. After removal of 5 bases from V and 8 bases from J, the junction contained 2 bases not matched to a gene. The germline V gene has CDR1 SGHAT and CDR2 FQNNGV. The CDR3 contains 12 residues. This CDR3 reads CASSTGGDEQFF. The CDR3 DNA follows: TGTGCCAGCAGCACGGGGGGGGATGAGCAGTTCTTC.

Of note for this clone: Sequence at one end of the junction differs from germline and may be a read error. The chain couples TRBV5-3 to TRBJ1-6; tentative D call: TRBD1 (5 bases). TRBV5-3 is an ORF, with its function uncertain. The CDR3 is 13 residues long. The CDR3 region is CASSSSRDSGRHF. CDR3 nucleotides: TGTGCCAGCAGCTCCTCCAGGGACTCGGGGCGCCACTTT.

The V gene is TRBV7-2, the J gene TRBJ1-6; 9 bases are shared with TRBD1. Germline values: CDR1 SGHTA, CDR2 FQGNSA. V lost 6 bases and J lost 9; bases outside the gene matches: 9. The CDR3 has 15 amino acids. The chain's CDR3 is CASSYYRDRVSPLHF. CDR3 DNA sequence: TGTGCCAGCAGTTACTACCGGGACAGGGTTTCACCCCTCCACTTT.

Points on this clone: Other DNA sequences in the sample encode the same CDR3. The chain employs TRBV19 and TRBJ2-2, with D unclear. Germline assignment: CDR1 LNHDA and CDR2 SQIVND (reference sequence). CDR3 size: 12 residues. The ends were cut back, 2 bases at V and 6 bases at J, with 4 bases in the middle. The CDR3 DNA reads TGTGCCAGTAGTATAAGCCCCGGGGAGCTGTTTTTT. Protein sequence: CASSISPGELFF.

This chain links TRBV13 with TRBJ2-3, with TRBD2 matching 9 bases. This CDR3 comprises 15 residues. J lost 7 bases, V lost 1 base, and 6 bases had no gene match. In germline, CDR1 is PRHDT, CDR2 FYEKMQ (reference sequence). CDR3: CASSLVRGGLNTQYF. CDR3 sequence (DNA): TGTGCCAGCAGCTTAGTGCGGGGGGGCCTAAATACGCAGTATTTT.